This record looks at one T cell receptor beta chain sequence and its context. The data are from a study of technical replicates of blood from several donors. V shed 4 bases and J shed 6 bases, with 15 bases lying between them. The CDR3 length is 14 residues. Germline-derived CDR1 and CDR2 are MNHEY and SMNVEV (reference sequence). Produced via immunoSEQ multiplex PCR; TCRdb's table is partial and in-frame only. The sample contains 70,000 to 95,000 clones, 95% to 98% of which appear only once. The sequence derives from a human donor in good health. The material sequenced was T cells isolated from PBMCs. The gene calls are TRBV27 and TRBJ1-1; a weak D match, TRBD1 (6 bases). CDR3 sequence: CASSSPPDRPEAFF. In DNA form, the CDR3 reads TGTGCCAGCAGTTCACCCCCGGACAGACCTGAAGCTTTCTTT.